The 13 T cell receptor beta chains given below trace back to one sample, sequenced in a study of human T cells and chemical hapten exposure. TCRdb fed the RACE reads into MiXCR, producing one record per CDR3 protein. Of some 96,000 distinct CDR3 sequences detected, roughly a quarter appear once; the ten largest clones hold approximately 10%. The time point was: patch test 3, about 24 weeks after DPC sensitization. Treatment of the sample: therapeutic diphenylcyclopropenone sensitization with weekly scalp DPC. The input for sequencing was whole blood, taken in connection with sensitization to the hapten diphenylcyclopropenone (DPC). The source is a man aged 40-49 years with alopecia areata. Some clones in this sample may be carry-over from other donors' samples.

The sample holds a few counts of this clonotype. The chain carries TRBV6-5 and TRBJ2-5, with D hard to call. CDR3 length equals 17 residues. With 4 bases removed from V and 3 bases from J, the gap between germline ends came to 21 bases. Germline loops: CDR1 MNHEY, CDR2 SVGAGI. The CDR3 bases are TGTGCCAGCAGTTTCGGGTTCGGACGACCCCAAAAAGAGACCCAGTACTTC. Translation gives CASSFGFGRPQKETQYF.

The DNA of the CDR3 is TGTGCCAGCAGTCCTAGCGGGATTTACTACAATGAGCAGTTCTTC. The encoded protein is CASSPSGIYYNEQFF. The chain employs TRBV25-1 and TRBJ2-1; TRBD2 matches 9 bases. J lost 3 bases, V lost 5 bases, and 5 bases had no gene match. CDR1 MGHDK and CDR2 SYGVNS come from the germline V gene. The CDR3 spans 15 residues.

On this clonotype itself: Compared with germline, one end of the junction differs, possibly owing to a read error. The genes are TRBV7-6 and TRBJ2-2; 12 positions match TRBD2. CDR1 is SGHVS and CDR2 is FNYEAQ in the germline V gene. The CDR3 is 18 amino acids. The CDR3 is CASSLELAGGDNTGELFF. The CDR3 region has the DNA TGTGCCAGCAGCTTGGAGCTAGCGGGAGGGGACAACACTGGGGAGCTGTTTTTT.

The sample holds a few counts of this clonotype. The V gene is TRBV28, the J gene TRBJ2-5; D assignment may be TRBD1 or TRBD2 (5 bases each). V was pared by 6 bases and J by 3 bases, with 20 bases between. The CDR3 spans 16 residues. CDR1 is MDHEN, CDR2 SYDVKM, per germline. CDR3 nucleotide sequence: TGTGCCAGCAGCTCCGTACTGGGGACGGCTAAAGAGACCCAGTACTTC. This gives the protein CASSSVLGTAKETQYF.

This clonotype was picked up a small number of times. V is TRBV6-5 and J is TRBJ1-1, with D tentatively TRBD1 (6 bases). The germline V gene has CDR1 MNHEY and CDR2 SVGAGI. V gave up 2 bases and J gave up 1 base, with 11 bases separating them. The CDR3 extends over 15 amino acids. The CDR3 nucleotides read TGTGCCAGCAGTTACAGGGGGATCAGGAACACTGAAGCTTTCTTT. This codes for CASSYRGIRNTEAFF.

The CDR3 DNA is TGCGCCAGCAGCCCAGCGGAGCAACCCCCCCAAGAGACCCAGTACTTC. Translating it yields CASSPAEQPPQETQYF. The chain carries TRBV4-1 and TRBJ2-5, with a weak D call TRBD2 (5 bases). The V end was cut by 4 bases, the J end by 1 base, with 16 bases between. The CDR3 consists of 16 residues. Germline V gene sequence: CDR1 MGHRA, CDR2 YSYEKL.

The V and J genes are TRBV15 and TRBJ2-5; D is undetermined. V gave up 3 bases and J gave up 9 bases, with 14 bases separating them. The CDR3 consists of 13 residues. Germline V lookup: CDR1 LNHNV, CDR2 YYDKDF (reference sequence). In nucleotides, the CDR3 is TGTGCCACCAGCAGCCGACGCCCCGGTCCCCAGTACTTC. It specifies CATSSRRPGPQYF.

For the CDR3, the DNA is TGTGCCAGCAGCGCCGGGACCCGTAATGAAAAACTGTTTTTT. It specifies CASSAGTRNEKLFF. The chain has TRBV3-1 and TRBJ1-4, with D perhaps matching TRBD1 (5 bases). Germline CDR1 LGHDT, CDR2 YNNKEL (reference sequence). CDR3 length: 14 amino acids. V lost 5 bases to trimming and J lost 4 bases, with 11 bases between them. The entire variable domain, with the rest obtained from reference TRBV3-1 and TRBJ1-4, is as follows: DTAVSQTPKYLVTQMGNDKSIKCEQNLGHDTMYWYKQDSKKFLKIMFSYNNKELIINETVPNRFSPKSPDKAHLNLHINSLELGDSAVYFCASSAGTRNEKLFFGSGTQLSVL.

The chain uses TRBV9 and TRBJ2-2, with a weak D call TRBD2 (6 bases). V was clipped by 0 bases and J by 1 base, with 10 bases between them. CDR1 SGDLS and CDR2 YYNGEE come from the germline V gene. The CDR3 has 16 amino acids. The CDR3 nucleotides are TGTGCCAGCAGCGTAGATGCGGGACTGAACACCGGGGAGCTGTTTTTT. Translation gives CASSVDAGLNTGELFF.

On this clonotype itself: Because the CDR3 is missing its conserved closing phenylalanine or tryptophan, this is likely a read error. The CDR3 sequence is CSASGGNTDTQYL. The CDR3 coding sequence is TGCAGTGCTAGTGGGGGTAACACAGATACGCAGTATTTG. The V gene is TRBV20-1, the J gene TRBJ2-3; the D call may be TRBD1 or TRBD2 (5 bases each). The germline V gene encodes CDR1 DFQATT and CDR2 SNEGSKA (reference sequence). V shed 3 bases and J shed 2 bases, with 9 bases lying between them. The CDR3 is 13 residues long.

Many counts were recorded for this clonotype. The rearrangement uses TRBV10-3 and TRBJ2-4, with D perhaps TRBD2 (6 bases). The CDR3 contains 14 residues. V lost 7 bases, J lost 0 bases, and 10 bases lay in between. The germline CDR1 and CDR2 sequences are ENHRY and SYGVKD. The DNA of the CDR3 is TGTGCCATCATCCAGGGACTAGCCAAAAACATTCAGTACTTC. Translating gives CAIIQGLAKNIQYF.

The chain carries TRBV6-5 and TRBJ2-7; 12 bases match TRBD1. CDR1 and CDR2 from the germline V gene are MNHEY and SVGAGI. V shed 5 bases and J 5 bases; nucleotides not matched to a gene: 7. The CDR3 consists of 15 residues. CDR3 protein: CASSPVGTGGNEQYF. The CDR3 DNA sequence: TGTGCCAGCAGTCCCGTAGGGACAGGGGGCAACGAGCAGTACTTC.

The rearrangement uses TRBV27 and TRBJ2-3; D possibly corresponds to TRBD2 (7 bases). V lost 2 bases and J lost 0, with 9 bases in between. This CDR3 contains 15 residues. The germline CDR1 and CDR2 sequences are MNHEY and SMNVEV (reference sequence). Here the CDR3 reads CASSLAGASTDTQYF. The DNA of the CDR3 is TGTGCCAGCAGTTTAGCGGGGGCTAGCACAGATACGCAGTATTTT.